The clone carrying this T cell receptor beta chain showed up just a few times. TCRdb itself ran the reads through MiXCR, one entry per CDR3 protein. The sample shows a few hundred thousand distinct CDR3 sequences, roughly 15% of them seen only once. The germline V gene encodes CDR1 MDHEN and CDR2 SYDVKM. The CDR3 is made up of 14 amino acids. J was trimmed by 4 bases and V by 5 bases; bases with no gene match: 6. The data stem from a study of T cell repertoires in cytomegalovirus infection. The sequenced sample consisted of PBMCs. The sequence came from a human donor in good health (CMV status not recorded). Some clones in this sample may be carry-over from other donors' samples. V gene TRBV28 combines with J gene TRBJ1-1; 8 positions agree with TRBD1. The CDR3 DNA reads TGTGCCAGCAGTCTAACAGGGGGTCTCACTGAAGCTTTCTTT. Translation: CASSLTGGLTEAFF.